This T cell receptor (beta chain) was sequenced in a study of cytomegalovirus exposure and HLA in healthy donors. Study in general: A prior analysis found more than 90 million unique TCR beta sequences from about 179 million T cells.

Germline CDR1 is WNHNN and CDR2 is SYGVQD (reference sequence). V was pared by 5 bases and J by 2 bases, with 7 bases of the junction left unmatched. The CDR3 consists of 16 residues. The PCR was carried out with 60 Vbeta primers and 13 Jbeta primers. This table comes from immunoSEQ multiplex PCR, and its TCRdb copy is limited to in-frame clones, with some not included. The top ten hold about 2.5% of the sample, which has roughly 110,000 clones, about 81% seen once. Study-level findings and limits: A later analysis appeared to link common viral pathogens to several of the most significant clusters.

A remark on this clone: The antigen is unknown.

The rearrangement joins TRBV10-1 to TRBJ2-3; 10 bases fit TRBD2. The source material was PBMCs. The sequence was obtained from a young man in good health and CMV-seropositive. The CDR3 protein is CASSQGSGGHTDTQYF. The CDR3 DNA is TGCGCCAGCAGTCAAGGTAGCGGGGGGCACACAGATACGCAGTATTTT.